This record concerns one T cell receptor (beta chain) sequence. What it recognizes is unknown. These data come from a study of cytomegalovirus exposure and HLA in healthy donors. Study observations and caveats: Confirmation was obtained in vitro that a few CMV-associated chains are specific for CMV antigens. Despite most TCR sequences being rare, some public TCRs occurred in many donors. The authors later linked a missense DCLRE1C variant to TCR beta V- and J-gene trimming. It was reported that the classifier diagnosed cytomegalovirus status with high specificity and sensitivity in both the original and validation cohorts.

Per germline, CDR1 LNHDA and CDR2 SQIVND (reference sequence). Deletions cut 5 bases from V and 4 bases from J, with 8 bases between. The CDR3 length is 12 residues. PCR employed 60 Vbeta and 13 Jbeta primers. Method: immunoSEQ multiplex PCR; TCRdb's copy keeps in-frame clones and lacks some. Of 100,000 or so clones listed, roughly 80% are singletons. This clonotype originated in a man between 25 and 39 years old in good health and CMV-seropositive. Specimen: PBMCs. This rearrangement joins TRBV19 to TRBJ1-2; the D gene is possibly TRBD1 (5 bases). The CDR3 here is CASSVQGYGYTF. The CDR3 nucleotides are TGTGCCAGTAGTGTTCAGGGCTATGGCTACACCTTC.